This T cell receptor beta chain is drawn from a study of CD8 T cells in ankylosing spondylitis. Study findings and constraints: Seemingly distinctive of ankylosing spondylitis blood was a TCR beta motif formed by eight highly homologous variants.

MiXCR, run by TCRdb on the 5' RACE reads, gives a single entry per CDR3 protein. The table lists approximately 400,000 distinct CDR3 sequences, around 26% of them singletons. Details on this clonotype: What it binds is unknown.

J was trimmed by 13 bases and V by 0 bases; bases with no gene match: 12. Germline lookup yields CDR1 DFQATT and CDR2 SNEGSKA (reference sequence). This CDR3 has 15 residues. The chain employs TRBV20-1 and TRBJ1-6; 7 nucleotides line up with TRBD1. The material sequenced was blood, either unsorted or a sorted T cell fraction (not recorded which). This sequence was found in a male donor with ankylosing spondylitis. For the CDR3, the DNA is TGCAGTGCTAGAGATCGAAACAGGGGACGTGAGCCCCTCCACTTT. Protein: CSARDRNRGREPLHF.